This is a list of T cell receptor beta chains from one sample in a study of blood T cell repertoires in COVID-19. TCRdb's copy holds only in-frame clones and misses some; the assay was immunoSEQ multiplex PCR. The sample consists of around 320,000 clones, roughly 91% of them appearing once. The sequenced sample consisted of PBMCs or T cells enriched from blood (not recorded which). The receptor set was obtained from a woman aged 45 to 65 who had been exposed to COVID-19. Both conserved end residues are part of each CDR3. D genes are given only for firm matches. Size values are once, few and many counts, or a class for expanded clones, and some rows have none.

NA TRBJ2-2 NA TRBV18 CASSPQISDTGELFF TGTGCCAGCTCACCACAAATTTCGGACACCGGGGAGCTGTTTTTT
NA TRBJ1-5 NA TRBV19 CASSLTGGQPQHF TGTGCCAGTAGTCTGACAGGAGGACAGCCCCAGCATTTT
TRBD1 TRBJ1-1 NA TRBV5-4 CASSLDRGEAFF TGTGCCAGCAGTCTTGACAGGGGTGAAGCTTTCTTT
NA TRBJ1-5 NA TRBV7-9 CASSFEGFEQPQHF TGTGCCAGCAGCTTTGAGGGTTTCGAACAGCCCCAGCATTTT
TRBD1 TRBJ2-7 NA TRBV7-9 CATTGTGAYEQYF TGTGCAACAACCGGGACAGGGGCCTACGAGCAGTACTTC
TRBD1 TRBJ1-1 once TRBV7-9 CASSHNDRGNTEAFF TGTGCCAGCAGCCATAACGACAGGGGGAACACTGAAGCTTTCTTT
TRBD1 TRBJ2-7 NA TRBV6-5 CASSYGDREYEQYF TGTGCCAGCAGTTACGGGGACAGGGAGTACGAGCAGTACTTC
NA TRBJ1-1 NA TRBV7-6 CAIRRGTEAFF TGTGCCATCCGTCGGGGCACTGAAGCTTTCTTT
NA TRBJ2-5 NA TRBV4-1 CASSQDPGTQETQYF TGCGCCAGCAGCCAAGATCCGGGAACACAAGAGACCCAGTACTTC
TRBD1 TRBJ2-1 NA TRBV15 CATSIRRDRGNEQFF TGTGCCACCAGCATAAGAAGGGACAGGGGGAATGAGCAGTTCTTC
NA TRBJ2-3 once TRBV6-5 CASSYSRGATDTQYF TGTGCCAGCAGTTACTCCAGGGGCGCGACGGATACGCAGTATTTT
NA TRBJ1-2 NA TRBV6-5 CAGSARGYGYTF TGTGCCGGTTCAGCAAGAGGCTATGGCTACACCTTC
NA TRBJ1-3 NA TRBV5-1 CASREPGLSGNTIYF TGCGCCAGCAGGGAACCGGGACTCTCTGGAAACACCATATATTTT
TRBD1 TRBJ1-2 NA TRBV30 CAWRPGQGGGYTF TGTGCCTGGAGACCGGGACAGGGGGGAGGCTACACCTTC
TRBD1 TRBJ2-7 NA TRBV2 CASRGVRDRAYEQYF TGTGCCAGCAGGGGGGTTCGGGACAGGGCCTACGAGCAGTACTTC
TRBD1 TRBJ1-1 NA TRBV5-1 CASSFGQGNTEAFF TGCGCCAGCAGCTTCGGACAGGGCAACACTGAAGCTTTCTTT
NA TRBJ1-1 NA TRBV5-6 CASSPTKTGVYTEAFF TGTGCCAGCAGCCCTACTAAGACAGGAGTTTACACTGAAGCTTTCTTT
TRBD2 TRBJ2-5 NA TRBV25-1 CASSSGGGETQYF TGTGCCAGCTCAAGCGGGGGAGGGGAGACCCAGTACTTC
NA TRBJ2-5 NA TRBV13 CASSPEGRGEETQYF TGTGCCAGCAGCCCGGAGGGCCGAGGCGAAGAGACCCAGTACTTC
NA TRBJ1-1 NA TRBV7-9 CASSLLQGAHTEAFF TGTGCCAGCAGCCTTCTTCAAGGGGCACACACTGAAGCTTTCTTT
TRBD1 TRBJ1-1 NA TRBV2 CASFRDRVFGNTEAFF TGTGCCAGTTTCCGGGACAGGGTATTCGGTAACACTGAAGCTTTCTTT
NA TRBJ1-2 few TRBV30 CAWTLGLGGSYTF TGTGCCTGGACCTTGGGACTCGGGGGGAGCTACACCTTC
NA TRBJ1-5 NA TRBV5-6 CASSLGQSNQPQHF TGTGCCAGCAGCTTGGGGCAGAGCAATCAGCCCCAGCATTTT
NA TRBJ2-7 NA TRBV7-9 CASRKGAGSSYEQYF TGTGCCAGCAGAAAAGGGGCGGGAAGCTCCTACGAGCAGTACTTC
NA TRBJ1-2 NA TRBV24-1 CATSDGGGYGYTF TGTGCCACCAGTGATGGAGGTGGCTATGGCTACACCTTC
TRBD1 TRBJ2-5 NA TRBV6-5 CASSYNKDRMQYF TGTGCCAGCAGTTACAACAAGGACAGGATGCAGTACTTC
TRBD2 TRBJ2-5 NA TRBV2 CASRSRRAGTRLETQYF TGTGCCAGCAGGAGCAGAAGAGCCGGGACTAGGCTAGAGACCCAGTACTTC
TRBD2 TRBJ2-3 NA TRBV9 CASGAGGPDTQYF TGTGCCAGCGGAGCGGGGGGACCAGATACGCAGTATTTT
NA TRBJ1-2 once TRBV28 CASRPQPNYGYTF TGTGCCAGCAGGCCACAACCGAACTATGGCTACACCTTC
NA TRBJ2-7 NA TRBV10-2 CASSASYEQYF TGCGCCAGCAGTGCATCCTACGAGCAGTACTTC
TRBD1 TRBJ1-2 NA TRBV5-4 CASSPGDSPGGYTF TGTGCCAGCAGCCCAGGGGACAGCCCTGGGGGCTACACCTTC
NA TRBJ1-2 NA TRBV15 CATSRGFAQATNYGYTF TGTGCCACCAGCAGAGGCTTTGCACAGGCGACTAACTATGGCTACACCTTC
NA TRBJ2-7 NA TRBV3-1/TRBV3-2 CASSQVVTEQYF TGTGCCAGCAGCCAAGTAGTCACCGAGCAGTACTTC
NA TRBJ2-5 NA TRBV11-1 CASSVPPLQETQYF TGTGCCAGCAGCGTACCCCCACTCCAAGAGACCCAGTACTTC
TRBD1 TRBJ1-2 NA TRBV15 CATSKGQGNGYTF TGTGCCACCAGCAAGGGACAGGGTAATGGCTACACCTTC
TRBD1 TRBJ1-1 NA TRBV29-1 CSVSNRGMHSTEAFF TGCAGCGTTTCCAACAGGGGGATGCATAGCACTGAAGCTTTCTTT
TRBD1 TRBJ1-5 NA TRBV28 CANTSLTGVQPQHF TGTGCCAACACTTCTCTGACAGGGGTTCAGCCCCAGCATTTT
TRBD1 TRBJ1-2 once TRBV6-1 CASSEILAVRDRGTYGYTF TGTGCCAGCAGTGAAATCCTGGCGGTGCGGGACAGGGGGACCTATGGCTACACCTTC
TRBD1 TRBJ1-1 NA TRBV18 CASSLQTGTNTEAFF TGTGCCAGCTCACTTCAGACAGGGACGAACACTGAAGCTTTCTTT
TRBD1 TRBJ1-5 NA TRBV10-3 CAIRKDRDNQPQHF TGTGCCATCAGAAAGGACAGGGACAATCAGCCCCAGCATTTT